This TCR beta chain originates from a study of shared clonotypes between healthy human individuals. Study results and caveats: With a few donors compared, roughly 5% of naive CD4 clonotypes were shared. Despite large depth, sorted-subset datasets appeared incompletely sequenced. Among donors, the sharing of clonotypes was expected to be influenced by sequencing depth.

This clone occurred once. The antigen is unknown. At the DNA level, this CDR3 is encoded by other sequences in the same sample as well. Naive CD8 cells lacked CD45RO, underwent positive selection for CCR7 and left out terminally differentiated effector memory CD45RA+ cells. Deep-level assay runs were performed. Sequencing used immunoSEQ multiplex PCR; TCRdb keeps in-frame clones, though not all of them. Among fewer than 800,000 clones listed, roughly 94% were seen once. Trimming pared 7 bases from V and 4 bases from J, leaving 8 bases between. The CDR3 runs to 12 residues. Per germline, CDR1 SNHLY and CDR2 FYNNEI.

The receptor was derived from a man younger than 45 in good health. The sample taken for sequencing was naive CD8+ T cells sorted from blood. The rearrangement joins TRBV2 to TRBJ2-1; the D is unclear. DNA of the CDR3: TGTGCCAGCAAAGGCAGTTACAATGAGCAGTTCTTC. It translates to CASKGSYNEQFF.